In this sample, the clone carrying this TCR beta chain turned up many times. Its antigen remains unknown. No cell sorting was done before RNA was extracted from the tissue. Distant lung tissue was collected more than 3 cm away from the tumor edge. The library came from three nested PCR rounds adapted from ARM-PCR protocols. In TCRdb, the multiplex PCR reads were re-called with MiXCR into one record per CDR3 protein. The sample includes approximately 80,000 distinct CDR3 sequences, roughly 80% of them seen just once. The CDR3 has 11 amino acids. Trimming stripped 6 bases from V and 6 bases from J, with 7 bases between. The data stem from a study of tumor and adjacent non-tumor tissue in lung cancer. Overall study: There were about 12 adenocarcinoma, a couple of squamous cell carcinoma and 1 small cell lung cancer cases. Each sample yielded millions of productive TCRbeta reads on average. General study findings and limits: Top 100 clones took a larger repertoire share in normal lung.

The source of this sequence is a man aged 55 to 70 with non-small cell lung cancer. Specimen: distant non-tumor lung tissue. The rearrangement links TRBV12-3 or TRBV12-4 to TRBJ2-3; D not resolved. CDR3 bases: TGTGCCAGCAGCCCTGGGGATACGCAGTATTTT. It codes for CASSPGDTQYF.